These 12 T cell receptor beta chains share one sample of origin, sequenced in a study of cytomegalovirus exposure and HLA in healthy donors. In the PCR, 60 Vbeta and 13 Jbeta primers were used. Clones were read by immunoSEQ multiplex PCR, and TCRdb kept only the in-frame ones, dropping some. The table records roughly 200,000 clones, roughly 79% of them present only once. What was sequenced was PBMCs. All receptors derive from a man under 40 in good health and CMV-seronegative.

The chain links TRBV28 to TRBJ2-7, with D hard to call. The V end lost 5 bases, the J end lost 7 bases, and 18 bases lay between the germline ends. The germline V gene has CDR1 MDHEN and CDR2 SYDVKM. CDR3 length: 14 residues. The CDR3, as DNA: TGTGCCAGCAGTATATCTCCCCCTCGGTTGGAGCAGTACTTC. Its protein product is CASSISPPRLEQYF. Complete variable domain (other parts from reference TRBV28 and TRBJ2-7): DVKVTQSSRYLVKRTGEKVFLECVQDMDHENMFWYRQDPGLGLRLIYFSYDVKMKEKGDIPEGYSVSREKKERFSLILESASTNQTSMYLCASSISPPRLEQYFGPGTRLTVT.

Here the CDR3 reads CAISGDGLGLNIQYF. The CDR3 coding sequence is TGTGCCATCAGTGGGGACGGACTAGGTTTAAACATTCAGTACTTC. This chain uses TRBV10-3 with TRBJ2-4, with TRBD2 matching over 7 bases. Germline loops: CDR1 ENHRY, CDR2 SYGVKD. The J segment lost 6 bases and the V segment lost 4 bases, leaving 9 bases of the junction unmatched. This CDR3 contains 15 residues.

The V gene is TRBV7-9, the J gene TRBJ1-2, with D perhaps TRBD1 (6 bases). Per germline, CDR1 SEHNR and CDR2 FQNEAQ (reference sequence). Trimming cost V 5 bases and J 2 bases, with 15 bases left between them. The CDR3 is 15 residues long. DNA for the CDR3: TGTGCCAGCAGCCCGCAAACAGGGAGCAACTATGGCTACACCTTC. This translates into CASSPQTGSNYGYTF.

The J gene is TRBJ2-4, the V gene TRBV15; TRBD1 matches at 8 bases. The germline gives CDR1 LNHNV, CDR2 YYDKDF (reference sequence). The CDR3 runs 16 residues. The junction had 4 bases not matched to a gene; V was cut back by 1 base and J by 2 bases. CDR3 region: CATSRVGQASKNIQYF. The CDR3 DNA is TGTGCCACCAGCAGAGTGGGACAGGCGTCCAAAAACATTCAGTACTTC.

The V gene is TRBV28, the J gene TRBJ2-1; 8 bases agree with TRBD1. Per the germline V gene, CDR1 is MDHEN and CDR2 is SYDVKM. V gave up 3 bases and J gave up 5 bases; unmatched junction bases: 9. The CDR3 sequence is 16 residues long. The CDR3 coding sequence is TGTGCCAGCAGTTTCGGGTCGGCAGGGGGCCACAATGAGCAGTTCTTC. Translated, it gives CASSFGSAGGHNEQFF.

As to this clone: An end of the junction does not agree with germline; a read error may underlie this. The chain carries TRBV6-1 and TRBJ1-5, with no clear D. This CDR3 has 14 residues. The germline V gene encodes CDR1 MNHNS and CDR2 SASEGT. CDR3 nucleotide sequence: TGTACCAGCAGTGTGCGGGGAGAGAGGCAGCCCCAGCATTTT. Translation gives CTSSVRGERQPQHF.

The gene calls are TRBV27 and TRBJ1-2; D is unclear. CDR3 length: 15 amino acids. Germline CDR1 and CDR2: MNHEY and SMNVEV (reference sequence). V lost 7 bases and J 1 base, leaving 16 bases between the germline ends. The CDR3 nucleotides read TGTGCCAGCACCCTAAAAGTCCTGCGTAACTATGGCTACACCTTC. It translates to CASTLKVLRNYGYTF.

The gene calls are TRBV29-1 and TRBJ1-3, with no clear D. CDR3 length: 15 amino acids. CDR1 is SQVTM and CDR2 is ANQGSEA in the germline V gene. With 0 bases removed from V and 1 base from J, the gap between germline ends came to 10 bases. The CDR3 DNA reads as TGCAGCGTTGAAGATGGAGGCAGTTCTGGAAACACCATATATTTT. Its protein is CSVEDGGSSGNTIYF.

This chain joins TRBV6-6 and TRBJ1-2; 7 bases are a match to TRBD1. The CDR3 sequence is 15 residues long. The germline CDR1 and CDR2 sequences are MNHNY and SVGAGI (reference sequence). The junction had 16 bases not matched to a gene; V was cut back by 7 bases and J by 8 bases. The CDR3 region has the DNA TGTGCCAGCAAGGTGCCGGGACAGCCAATCCCAGGCTACACCTTC. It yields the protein CASKVPGQPIPGYTF.

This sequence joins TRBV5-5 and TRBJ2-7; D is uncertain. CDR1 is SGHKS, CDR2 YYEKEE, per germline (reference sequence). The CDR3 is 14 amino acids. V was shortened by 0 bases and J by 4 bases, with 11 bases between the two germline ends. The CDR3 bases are TGTGCCAGCAGCTTGGAAGGAGCTCATTACGAGCAGTACTTC. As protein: CASSLEGAHYEQYF.

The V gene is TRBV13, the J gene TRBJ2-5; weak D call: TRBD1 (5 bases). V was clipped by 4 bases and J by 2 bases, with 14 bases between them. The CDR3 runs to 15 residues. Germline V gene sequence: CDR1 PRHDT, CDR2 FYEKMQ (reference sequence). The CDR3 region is CASSSQGAKQETQYF. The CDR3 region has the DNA TGTGCCAGCAGCTCCCAAGGGGCGAAGCAAGAGACCCAGTACTTC.

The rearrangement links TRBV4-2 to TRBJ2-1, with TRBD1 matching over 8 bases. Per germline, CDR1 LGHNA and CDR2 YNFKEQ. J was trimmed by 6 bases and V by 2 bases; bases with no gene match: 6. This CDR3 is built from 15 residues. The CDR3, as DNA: TGTGCCAGCAGCCAATTTGACAGGGGAGGCAATGAGCAGTTCTTC. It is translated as CASSQFDRGGNEQFF.